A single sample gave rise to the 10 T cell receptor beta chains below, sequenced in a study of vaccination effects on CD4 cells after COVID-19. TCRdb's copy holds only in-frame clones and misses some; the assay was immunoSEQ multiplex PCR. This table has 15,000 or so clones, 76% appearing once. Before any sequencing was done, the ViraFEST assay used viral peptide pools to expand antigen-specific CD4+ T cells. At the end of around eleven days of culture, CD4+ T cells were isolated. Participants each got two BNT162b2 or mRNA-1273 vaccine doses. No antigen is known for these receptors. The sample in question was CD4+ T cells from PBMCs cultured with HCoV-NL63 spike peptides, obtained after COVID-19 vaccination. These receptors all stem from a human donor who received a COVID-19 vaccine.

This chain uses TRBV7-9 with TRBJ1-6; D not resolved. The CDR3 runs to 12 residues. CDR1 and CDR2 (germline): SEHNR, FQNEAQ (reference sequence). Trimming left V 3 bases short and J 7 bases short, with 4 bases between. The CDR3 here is CASSFGNSPLHF. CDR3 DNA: TGTGCCAGCAGCTTTGGCAATTCACCCCTCCACTTT.

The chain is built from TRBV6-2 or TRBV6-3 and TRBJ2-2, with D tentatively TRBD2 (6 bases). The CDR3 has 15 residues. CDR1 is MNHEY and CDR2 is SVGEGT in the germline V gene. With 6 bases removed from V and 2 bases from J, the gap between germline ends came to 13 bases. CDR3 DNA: TGTGCCAGCAGCCAACTAGCCCCTAACACCGGGGAGCTGTTTTTT. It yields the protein CASSQLAPNTGELFF.

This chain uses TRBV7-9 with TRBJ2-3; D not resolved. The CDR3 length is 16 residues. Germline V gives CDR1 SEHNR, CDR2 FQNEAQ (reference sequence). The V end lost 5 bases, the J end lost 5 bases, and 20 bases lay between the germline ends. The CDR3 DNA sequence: TGTGCCAGCAGCCAACTGACTGGAAGAGGAAGAGATACGCAGTATTTT. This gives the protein CASSQLTGRGRDTQYF.

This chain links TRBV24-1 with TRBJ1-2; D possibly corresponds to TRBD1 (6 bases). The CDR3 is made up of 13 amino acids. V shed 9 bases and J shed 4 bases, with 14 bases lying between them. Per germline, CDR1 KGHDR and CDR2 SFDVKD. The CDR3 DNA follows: TGTGCCACCCCCACCACAGGGCGCTATGGCTACACCTTC. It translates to CATPTTGRYGYTF.

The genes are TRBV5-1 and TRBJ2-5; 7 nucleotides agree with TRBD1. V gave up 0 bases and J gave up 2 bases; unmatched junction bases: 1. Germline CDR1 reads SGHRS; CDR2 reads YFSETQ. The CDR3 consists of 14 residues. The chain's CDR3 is CASSLGQGQETQYF. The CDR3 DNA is TGCGCCAGCAGCTTGGGACAGGGTCAAGAGACCCAGTACTTC.

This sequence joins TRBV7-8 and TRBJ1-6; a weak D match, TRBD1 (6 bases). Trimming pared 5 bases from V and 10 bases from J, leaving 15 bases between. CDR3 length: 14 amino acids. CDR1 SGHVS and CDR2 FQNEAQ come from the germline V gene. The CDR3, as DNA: TGTGCCAGCAGCCCCGGGGGGCTTGGGTCACCCCTCCACTTT. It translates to CASSPGGLGSPLHF.

The CDR3 protein is CASSPGRGIDNEQFF. The CDR3 DNA is TGTGCCAGTAGTCCGGGACGAGGGATAGACAATGAGCAGTTCTTC. The chain carries TRBV19 and TRBJ2-1; the D call may be TRBD1 or TRBD2 (5 bases each). The CDR3 is made up of 15 amino acids. Germline V CDR1 and CDR2: LNHDA, SQIVND (reference sequence). The V end was cut by 5 bases, the J end by 5 bases, with 16 bases between.

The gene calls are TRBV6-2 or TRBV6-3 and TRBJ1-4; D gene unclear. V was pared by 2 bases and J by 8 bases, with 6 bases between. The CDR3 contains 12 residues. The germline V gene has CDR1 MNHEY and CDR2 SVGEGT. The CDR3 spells CASSYSREKLFF. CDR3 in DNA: TGTGCCAGCAGTTACAGCCGGGAAAAACTGTTTTTT.

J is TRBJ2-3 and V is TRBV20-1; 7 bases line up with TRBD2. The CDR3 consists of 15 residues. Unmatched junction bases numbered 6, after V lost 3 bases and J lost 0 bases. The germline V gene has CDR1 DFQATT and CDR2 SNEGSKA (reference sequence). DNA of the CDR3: TGCAGTGCTAGTAGGAGGGGAGGGAGCACAGATACGCAGTATTTT. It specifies CSASRRGGSTDTQYF.

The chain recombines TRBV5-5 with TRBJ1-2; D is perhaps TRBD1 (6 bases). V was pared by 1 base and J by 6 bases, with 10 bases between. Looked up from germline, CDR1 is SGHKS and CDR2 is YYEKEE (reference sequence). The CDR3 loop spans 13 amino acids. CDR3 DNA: TGTGCCAGCAGCTTGCAGGGGACGGATGGCTACACCTTC. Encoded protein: CASSLQGTDGYTF.